This T cell receptor (beta chain) came from a study of control samples from healthy donors and cancer patients. The J segment lost 7 bases and the V segment lost 5 bases, leaving 2 bases of the junction unmatched. Germline CDR1 is MNHEY and CDR2 is SVGEGT. The CDR3 is 12 residues long. Profiling relied on immunoSEQ multiplex PCR, and the TCRdb table lists in-frame clones only, not all of them. This table holds 70,000 to 100,000 clones, 91% found once. Sample: blood. The rearrangement links TRBV6-2 or TRBV6-3 to TRBJ1-1; 9 bases map to TRBD1. This receptor was obtained from a middle-aged man in good health. CDR3 coding DNA: TGTGCCAGCAGTAACAGGGGGCTTGAAGCTTTCTTT. Translated, it gives CASSNRGLEAFF.